One sample yielded the 31 T cell receptor beta chains listed below, sequenced in a study of T-cell memory formation after mild COVID-19. TCRdb itself ran the 5' RACE reads through MiXCR, one entry per CDR3 protein. The sample contains about 180,000 distinct CDR3 sequences, approximately 18% of which appear only once. What was sequenced was PBMCs or a T cell subset sorted from them (not recorded which). Receptor source: a man younger than 35 who had mild COVID-19 (a few samples of this study predate the infection). Cell type and time point are not known.

The chain recombines TRBV30 with TRBJ2-7; tentative D call: TRBD1 (5 bases). The V gene's germline CDR1 is GTSNPN and CDR2 SVGIG (reference sequence). The germline V and J ends were trimmed by 4 bases and 4 bases, with 14 bases remaining between them. The CDR3 extends over 13 amino acids. DNA for the CDR3: TGTGCCTGGAAAAGGGGCCTTTGGTACGAGCAGTACTTC. Translated: CAWKRGLWYEQYF.

This clonotype was picked up a small number of times. The chain joins TRBV5-5 to TRBJ1-1, with unresolved D. This CDR3 contains 13 residues. Trimming removed 3 bases from V and 8 bases from J, with 14 bases in between. CDR1 is SGHKS, CDR2 YYEKEE, per germline (reference sequence). CDR3 sequence (DNA): TGTGCCAGCAGCTCCGGAGGACTTTCGGAAGCTTTCTTT. Its translation: CASSSGGLSEAFF. Using reference TRBV5-5 and TRBJ1-1 for the parts outside the CDR3, the full variable domain is DAGVTQSPTHLIKTRGQQVTLRCSPISGHKSVSWYQQVLGQGPQFIFQYYEKEERGRGNFPDRFSARQFPNYSSELNVNALLLGDSALYLCASSSGGLSEAFFGQGTRLTVV.

The table lists this clonotype with a few counts. The gene calls are TRBV24-1 and TRBJ1-2; D gene unclear. CDR1 and CDR2 (germline): KGHDR, SFDVKD. This CDR3 comprises 14 residues. V was shortened by 4 bases and J by 2 bases, with 10 bases between the two germline ends. The CDR3 protein is CATSDARTNYGYTF. CDR3 coding DNA: TGTGCCACCAGTGACGCACGGACCAACTATGGCTACACCTTC.

The chain is built from TRBV7-2 and TRBJ1-4, with D unresolved. The CDR3 is made up of 15 amino acids. Germline CDR1 reads SGHTA; CDR2 reads FQGNSA. V lost 3 bases and J lost 8, with 16 bases in between. For the CDR3, the DNA is TGTGCCAGCAGCTTTAGAAGCGCAACGGGAGAAAAACTGTTTTTT. Its protein product is CASSFRSATGEKLFF.

CDR3 sequence: CATRSAGGSTDTQYF. The CDR3 DNA is TGTGCCACCAGGTCGGCGGGGGGTAGCACAGATACGCAGTATTTT. The V and J genes are TRBV15 and TRBJ2-3; 8 bases map to TRBD2. The V segment lost 6 bases and the J segment 0 bases; nucleotides outside the gene matches: 5. This CDR3 is 15 amino acids long. CDR1 and CDR2 from the germline V gene are LNHNV and YYDKDF (reference sequence).

In this sample, this clonotype turned up a few times. CDR3 sequence: CSVAFSRQGPDTQYF. The CDR3 bases are TGCAGCGTCGCCTTCAGCCGCCAGGGGCCAGATACGCAGTATTTT. This chain connects TRBV29-1 to TRBJ2-3; tentative D call: TRBD1 (6 bases). Germline lookup yields CDR1 SQVTM and CDR2 ANQGSEA. This CDR3 is 15 amino acids long. Trimming removed 6 bases from V and 4 bases from J, with 20 bases in between.

This clonotype has more than one count but fewer than ten. This chain connects TRBV3-1 to TRBJ1-1; D is unclear. V was shortened by 0 bases and J by 3 bases, with 8 bases between the two germline ends. This CDR3 spans 14 amino acids. Looked up from germline, CDR1 is LGHDT and CDR2 is YNNKEL (reference sequence). The CDR3 sequence: CASSQDFRDTEAFF. The CDR3 nucleotides read TGTGCCAGCAGCCAAGATTTCCGGGACACTGAAGCTTTCTTT.

There are a few counts of this clonotype. This rearrangement joins TRBV7-3 to TRBJ2-3; D is possibly TRBD2 (5 bases). V was clipped by 2 bases and J by 5 bases, with 8 bases between them. This CDR3 has 13 amino acids. In germline, CDR1 is SGHTA, CDR2 FQGTGA. The DNA for the CDR3 is TGTGCCAGCAGCTTACTAGGACTAGATACGCAGTATTTT. It codes for CASSLLGLDTQYF.

This clonotype was seen a handful of times. The chain is built from TRBV6-6 and TRBJ1-2, with no clear D. The CDR3 contains 19 residues. Germline V lookup: CDR1 MNHNY, CDR2 SVGAGI (reference sequence). V gave up 5 bases and J gave up 8 bases, with 33 bases separating them. The CDR3 spells CASSPRTESDAQTDPGYTF. The CDR3 nucleotides are TGTGCCAGCAGTCCTCGAACTGAATCGGACGCTCAAACGGATCCGGGCTACACCTTC.

V is TRBV5-4 and J is TRBJ2-1; TRBD2 agrees at 13 bases. The CDR3 loop spans 16 amino acids. V lost 4 bases to trimming and J lost 8 bases; unmatched junction nucleotides: 9. Germline CDR1 and CDR2: SGHNT and YYREEE (reference sequence). Here the CDR3 DNA reads TGTGCCAGCAGCAGACAAGGACTAGCGGGGGCAGATGAGCAGTTCTTC. Its translation is CASSRQGLAGADEQFF.

The V gene is TRBV7-2, the J gene TRBJ2-5; D could derive from TRBD1 or TRBD2 (6 bases each). V lost 5 bases, J lost 4 bases, and 14 bases lay in between. This CDR3 has 14 amino acids. Germline-derived CDR1 and CDR2 are SGHTA and FQGNSA. The CDR3 protein is CASSQGGLRETQYF. DNA of the CDR3: TGTGCCAGCAGCCAAGGGGGGCTTCGAGAGACCCAGTACTTC.

This clonotype occurred many times. The chain recombines TRBV7-9 with TRBJ2-3, with 9 nucleotides matching TRBD1. The CDR3 contains 14 residues. The germline gives CDR1 SEHNR, CDR2 FQNEAQ (reference sequence). J lost 2 bases, V lost 5 bases, and 2 bases had no gene match. The CDR3: CASSRDRATDTQYF. The CDR3 DNA is TGTGCCAGCAGCCGGGACAGGGCCACAGATACGCAGTATTTT.

About this clonotype: Sequence at one end of the junction differs from germline and may be a read error. This chain connects TRBV7-7 to TRBJ2-1, with 11 bases matching TRBD2. The CDR3 is made up of 15 amino acids. The germline V gene encodes CDR1 SSHAT and CDR2 FNYEAQ (reference sequence). CDR3 sequence: CASSLEASGGSEQFF. The CDR3 DNA follows: TGTGCTAGCAGCTTAGAGGCTAGCGGGGGGAGTGAGCAGTTCTTC.

The chain recombines TRBV4-3 with TRBJ2-5; 9 bases are a match to TRBD1. Trimming removed 4 bases from V and 7 bases from J; junction bases left unmatched: 13. CDR1 and CDR2 (germline): LGHNA, YSLEER. CDR3 length: 16 residues. CDR3 loop: CASSPEGQGWAGTQYF. The CDR3 nucleotides read TGCGCCAGCAGCCCCGAGGGACAGGGATGGGCCGGGACCCAGTACTTC.

The V and J genes are TRBV28 and TRBJ1-2; no reliable D call. The CDR3 extends over 13 amino acids. The germline V gene has CDR1 MDHEN and CDR2 SYDVKM. Trimming stripped 6 bases from V and 7 bases from J, with 15 bases between. The CDR3 reads CASSSAGIGGYTF. In nucleotides, the CDR3 is TGTGCCAGCAGCAGTGCCGGGATCGGTGGCTACACCTTC.

This clonotype was recorded a few times. The rearrangement links TRBV5-4 to TRBJ2-1; D possibly corresponds to TRBD2 (5 bases). Germline V CDR1 and CDR2: SGHNT, YYREEE (reference sequence). The CDR3 has 12 amino acids. The V gene lost 4 bases and the J gene lost 10 bases, with 12 bases spanning the gap. The CDR3 DNA sequence: TGTGCCAGCAGCCGCGCCCGGAGGGAGCAGTTCTTC. Translating gives CASSRARREQFF.

This sequence joins TRBV12-3 or TRBV12-4 and TRBJ2-2; a weak D match, TRBD2 (6 bases). CDR3 length equals 15 residues. The V end was cut by 6 bases, the J end by 0 bases, with 11 bases between. The DNA for the CDR3 is TGTGCCAGCAGCCCTGGGGGGTCGAACACCGGGGAGCTGTTTTTT. Its protein is CASSPGGSNTGELFF.

This rearrangement joins TRBV18 to TRBJ1-2; 7 bases align to TRBD1. CDR1 KGHSH and CDR2 LQKENI come from the germline V gene. The CDR3 loop spans 14 amino acids. J was trimmed by 6 bases and V by 6 bases; bases with no gene match: 10. The CDR3: CASSFTGQADGYTF. In DNA, the CDR3 is TGTGCCAGCTCCTTCACTGGACAGGCAGATGGCTACACCTTC.

This clonotype has a handful of counts. The chain carries TRBV7-2 and TRBJ2-2, with TRBD1 as a possible D gene (6 bases). Trimming removed 2 bases at V and 9 bases at J, with 7 bases between. The CDR3 is made up of 12 amino acids. Germline CDR1 and CDR2: SGHTA and FQGNSA. The CDR3 protein is CASSLQGWELFF. For the CDR3, the DNA is TGTGCCAGCAGCTTACAGGGGTGGGAGCTGTTTTTT. Variable domain in full (rest from reference TRBV7-2 and TRBJ2-2): GAGVSQSPSNKVTEKGKDVELRCDPISGHTALYWYRQSLGQGLEFLIYFQGNSAPDKSGLPSDRFSAERTGGSVSTLTIQRTQQEDSAVYLCASSLQGWELFFGEGSRLTVL.

V is TRBV12-3 or TRBV12-4 and J is TRBJ2-6; D possibly corresponds to TRBD1 (5 bases). Trimming took 3 bases from V and 3 from J, leaving 6 bases between them. The CDR3 contains 14 residues. CDR3 sequence (DNA): TGTGCCAGCAGTTTCAGGGTTGGGGCCAACGTCCTGACTTTC. This translates into CASSFRVGANVLTF.

This clonotype was seen only a few times. This chain joins TRBV12-3 or TRBV12-4 and TRBJ2-5, with a possible D match to TRBD2 (6 bases). CDR3 length: 14 amino acids. The V end was cut by 6 bases, the J end by 2 bases, with 13 bases between. The CDR3 sequence is CASSLGLTQETQYF. The CDR3 DNA reads as TGTGCCAGCAGCTTGGGACTTACACAAGAGACCCAGTACTTC.

This clonotype appeared once. This rearrangement joins TRBV5-1 to TRBJ1-4, with D uncertain. Trimming left V 7 bases short and J 0 bases short, with 7 bases between. The CDR3 has 13 residues. Germline V gives CDR1 SGHRS, CDR2 YFSETQ. CDR3 coding DNA: TGCGCCAGCCAAGTTGCAACTAATGAAAAACTGTTTTTT. This codes for CASQVATNEKLFF. Variable domain in full (rest from reference TRBV5-1 and TRBJ1-4): KAGVTQTPRYLIKTRGQQVTLSCSPISGHRSVSWYQQTPGQGLQFLFEYFSETQRNKGNFPGRFSGRQFSNSRSEMNVSTLELGDSALYLCASQVATNEKLFFGSGTQLSVL.

The genes are TRBV6-1 and TRBJ1-5; TRBD1 might be the D (6 bases). Trimming shortened V by 4 bases and J by 7 bases, and 14 bases separated the two germline ends. Germline V gene data show CDR1 as MNHNS and CDR2 as SASEGT. This CDR3 contains 14 residues. CDR3 bases: TGTGCCAGCAGTGTGTTGTCAGGGGAACAGCCCCAGCATTTT. This sequence encodes CASSVLSGEQPQHF.

This clonotype was observed many times. The chain combines TRBV20-1 with TRBJ2-2; possible D gene TRBD2, 6 bases. The V gene lost 2 bases and the J gene lost 1 base, with 11 bases spanning the gap. CDR1 is DFQATT and CDR2 is SNEGSKA in the germline V gene (reference sequence). This CDR3 region has 15 residues. The CDR3, as DNA: TGCAGTGCTAGAACTAGCTTACTGAACACCGGGGAGCTGTTTTTT. Its protein product is CSARTSLLNTGELFF.

The chain uses TRBV6-1 and TRBJ2-3, with 8 bases fitting TRBD1. Per the germline V gene, CDR1 is MNHNS and CDR2 is SASEGT. V dropped 3 bases and J dropped 4; count of bases not matched to a gene: 3. The CDR3 runs to 14 residues. Written as DNA, the CDR3 is TGTGCCAGCAGTGAGCTACAGGGGGCAGATACGCAGTATTTT. This translates into CASSELQGADTQYF.

In its sample, this clonotype was seen a few times. The rearrangement uses TRBV7-7 and TRBJ1-1; D gene uncertain. V lost 1 base, J lost 6 bases, and 9 bases lay in between. Looked up from germline, CDR1 is SSHAT and CDR2 is FNYEAQ (reference sequence). CDR3 length equals 13 residues. The CDR3, as DNA: TGTGCCAGCAGCTTAGACAGAACTTCTGAAGCTTTCTTT. This translates into CASSLDRTSEAFF.

This clonotype has more than one count but fewer than ten. The rearrangement uses TRBV4-2 and TRBJ2-3, with TRBD2 matching over 9 bases. The J segment lost 1 base and the V segment lost 1 base, leaving 3 bases of the junction unmatched. In germline, CDR1 is LGHNA, CDR2 YNFKEQ. CDR3 length: 16 amino acids. The CDR3 coding sequence is TGTGCCAGCAGCCAAGTAGCGGGGGACCGCACAGATACGCAGTATTTT. It specifies CASSQVAGDRTDTQYF.

This clonotype was recorded a few times. The gene calls are TRBV6-2 or TRBV6-3 and TRBJ1-1; a possible D gene is TRBD1 (5 bases). Germline values: CDR1 MNHEY, CDR2 SVGEGT. V lost 7 bases and J 2 bases, leaving 17 bases between the germline ends. The CDR3 runs to 15 residues. DNA of the CDR3: TGTGCCAGCAAACCGCCGCAGGGAGGCAACACTGAAGCTTTCTTT. Its translation: CASKPPQGGNTEAFF.

The gene calls are TRBV18 and TRBJ2-7, with D possibly TRBD1 on 7 matching bases. This CDR3 comprises 14 residues. CDR1 and CDR2 from the germline V gene are KGHSH and LQKENI. Trimming stripped 2 bases from V and 7 bases from J, with 15 bases between. This CDR3 reads CASSPMAGGREQYF. CDR3 DNA sequence: TGTGCCAGCTCACCAATGGCAGGGGGGCGGGAGCAGTACTTC.

V and J are TRBV5-4 and TRBJ2-1, with D unclear. This CDR3 is 14 amino acids long. Germline V gene lookup returns CDR1 SGHNT and CDR2 YYREEE (reference sequence). The V end was cut by 3 bases, the J end by 6 bases, with 13 bases between. The CDR3 here is CASSSRGLPNEQFF. The CDR3 bases are TGTGCCAGCAGCTCCCGTGGGCTCCCCAATGAGCAGTTCTTC.

This clonotype was detected ten times or more. The chain joins TRBV7-8 to TRBJ2-2; possible D gene TRBD2, 6 bases. The germline gives CDR1 SGHVS, CDR2 FQNEAQ. The length of the CDR3 is 15 residues. Trimming took 1 base from V and 3 from J, leaving 9 bases between them. The CDR3 DNA reads as TGTGCCAGCAGCTTAGGTGGGGGGTACACCGGGGAGCTGTTTTTT. It codes for CASSLGGGYTGELFF.